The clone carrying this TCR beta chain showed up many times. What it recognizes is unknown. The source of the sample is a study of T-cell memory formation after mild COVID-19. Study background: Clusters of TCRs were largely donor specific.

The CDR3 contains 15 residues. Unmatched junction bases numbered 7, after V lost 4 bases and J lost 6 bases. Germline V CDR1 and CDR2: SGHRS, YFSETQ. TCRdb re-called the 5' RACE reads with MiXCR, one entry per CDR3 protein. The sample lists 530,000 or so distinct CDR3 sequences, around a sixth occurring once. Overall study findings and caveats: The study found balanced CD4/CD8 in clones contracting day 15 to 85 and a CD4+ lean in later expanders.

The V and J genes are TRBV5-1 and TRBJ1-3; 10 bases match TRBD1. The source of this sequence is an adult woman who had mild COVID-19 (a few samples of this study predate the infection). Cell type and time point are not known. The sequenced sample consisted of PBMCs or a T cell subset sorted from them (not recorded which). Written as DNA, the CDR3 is TGCGCCAGCAGCGCGAGCGGGACAGGGGCAAACACCATATATTTT. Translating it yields CASSASGTGANTIYF.